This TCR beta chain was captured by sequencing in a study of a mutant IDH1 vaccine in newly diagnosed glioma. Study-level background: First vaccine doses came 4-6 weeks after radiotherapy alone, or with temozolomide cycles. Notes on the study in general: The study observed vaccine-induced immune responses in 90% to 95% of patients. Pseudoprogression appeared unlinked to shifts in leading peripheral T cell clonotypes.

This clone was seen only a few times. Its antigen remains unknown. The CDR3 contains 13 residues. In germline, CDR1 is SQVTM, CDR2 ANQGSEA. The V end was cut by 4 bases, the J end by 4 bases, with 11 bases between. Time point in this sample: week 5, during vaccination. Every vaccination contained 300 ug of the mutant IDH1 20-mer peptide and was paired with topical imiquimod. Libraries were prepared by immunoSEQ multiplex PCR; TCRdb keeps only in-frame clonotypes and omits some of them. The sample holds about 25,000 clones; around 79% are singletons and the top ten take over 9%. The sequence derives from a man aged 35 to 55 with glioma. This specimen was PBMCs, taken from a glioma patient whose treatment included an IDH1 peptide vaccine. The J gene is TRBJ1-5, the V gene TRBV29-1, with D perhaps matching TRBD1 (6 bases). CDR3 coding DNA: TGCAGCGTTGGCTGGGACATTAATCAGCCCCAGCATTTT. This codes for CSVGWDINQPQHF.